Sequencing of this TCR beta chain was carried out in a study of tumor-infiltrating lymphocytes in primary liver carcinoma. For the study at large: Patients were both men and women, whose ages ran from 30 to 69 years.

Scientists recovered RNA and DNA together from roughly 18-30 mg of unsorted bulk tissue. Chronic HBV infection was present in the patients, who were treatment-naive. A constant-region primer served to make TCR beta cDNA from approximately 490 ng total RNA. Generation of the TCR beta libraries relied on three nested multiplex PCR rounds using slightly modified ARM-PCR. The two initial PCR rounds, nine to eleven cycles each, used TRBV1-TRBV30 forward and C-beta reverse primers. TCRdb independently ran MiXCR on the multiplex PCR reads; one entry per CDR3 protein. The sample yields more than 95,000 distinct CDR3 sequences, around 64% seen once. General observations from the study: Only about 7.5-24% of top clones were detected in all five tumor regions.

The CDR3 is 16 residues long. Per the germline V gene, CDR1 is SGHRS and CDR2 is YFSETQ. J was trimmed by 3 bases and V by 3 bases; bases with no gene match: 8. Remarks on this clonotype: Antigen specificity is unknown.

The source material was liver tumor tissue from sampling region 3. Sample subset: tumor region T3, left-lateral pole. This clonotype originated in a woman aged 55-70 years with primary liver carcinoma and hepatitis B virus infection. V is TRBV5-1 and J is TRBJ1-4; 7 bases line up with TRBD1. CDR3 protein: CASSYFPGQPNEKLFF. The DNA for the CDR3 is TGCGCCAGCAGCTACTTTCCGGGACAGCCTAATGAAAAACTGTTTTTT.